The 32 T cell receptor beta chains below come from one sample, sequenced in a study of cytomegalovirus exposure and HLA in healthy donors. Use of 60 Vbeta and 13 Jbeta primers characterized the PCR. The method was immunoSEQ multiplex PCR; TCRdb's version includes in-frame clones alone and lacks a portion of them. The table records some 140,000 clones, roughly 80% of them present only once. The sample taken for sequencing was PBMCs. The receptors stem from a woman in her sixties or seventies in good health and CMV-seronegative.

This rearrangement joins TRBV10-2 to TRBJ2-3; 7 nucleotides agree with TRBD1. The junction had 5 bases not matched to a gene; V was cut back by 3 bases and J by 5 bases. This CDR3 has 14 residues. In germline, CDR1 is WSHSY, CDR2 SAAADI. The CDR3 region has the DNA TGCGCCAGCAGTGACTCTACAGGGGTAGATACGCAGTATTTT. It codes for CASSDSTGVDTQYF.

V usage is TRBV2 and J usage is TRBJ2-5; TRBD2 agrees at 12 bases. This CDR3 has 15 amino acids. J gave up 2 bases and V 6 bases, and 4 bases lay outside the gene matches. The germline gives CDR1 SNHLY, CDR2 FYNNEI. CDR3 protein: CASRRLAGDQETQYF. Written as DNA, the CDR3 is TGTGCCAGCAGGCGACTAGCGGGAGATCAAGAGACCCAGTACTTC.

This sequence joins TRBV6-4 and TRBJ1-5; D unclear. Germline assignment: CDR1 MRHNA and CDR2 SNTAGT. CDR3 length: 13 amino acids. Trimming took 3 bases from V and 1 from J, leaving 4 bases between them. The CDR3 reads CASSEESNQPQHF. The CDR3 DNA sequence: TGTGCCAGCAGTGAGGAGAGCAATCAGCCCCAGCATTTT.

The V and J genes are TRBV10-3 and TRBJ1-1; D not resolved. Trimming stripped 9 bases from V and 3 bases from J, with 14 bases between. The CDR3 sequence is 13 residues long. CDR1 is ENHRY, CDR2 SYGVKD, per germline. This CDR3 is CAMSEERDTEAFF. CDR3 DNA sequence: TGTGCCATGTCGGAGGAAAGGGACACTGAAGCTTTCTTT.

The CDR3 protein is CASSEVGGLETDTQYF. Here the CDR3 DNA reads TGTGCCAGCAGTGAAGTTGGGGGCTTGGAAACAGATACGCAGTATTTT. V usage is TRBV6-1 and J usage is TRBJ2-3; D may be TRBD1 (6 bases). V was clipped by 1 base and J by 3 bases, with 14 bases between them. This CDR3 spans 16 amino acids. CDR1 MNHNS and CDR2 SASEGT come from the germline V gene.

The rearrangement uses TRBV15 and TRBJ2-1; 8 positions match TRBD2. The length of the CDR3 is 15 residues. J was trimmed by 8 bases and V by 8 bases; bases with no gene match: 14. Germline CDR1 LNHNV, CDR2 YYDKDF (reference sequence). The CDR3 here is CATGLRIAGSDEQFF. DNA of the CDR3: TGTGCCACCGGGTTGCGGATAGCGGGATCGGATGAGCAGTTCTTC. Using reference TRBV15 and TRBJ2-1 for the parts outside the CDR3, the full variable domain is DAMVIQNPRYQVTQFGKPVTLSCSQTLNHNVMYWYQQKSSQAPKLLFHYYDKDFNNEADTPDNFQSRRPNTSFCFLDIRSPGLGDTAMYLCATGLRIAGSDEQFFGPGTRLTVL.

The rearrangement joins TRBV4-2 to TRBJ2-7; 11 bases are a match to TRBD2. Germline CDR1 is LGHNA and CDR2 is YNFKEQ. CDR3 length equals 13 residues. Trimming at V came to 4 bases and at J to 7 bases, leaving 3 bases not matched to a gene. The CDR3 DNA follows: TGTGCCAGCAGCCCAGGGACTAGCGGAGAGCAGTACTTC. This translates into CASSPGTSGEQYF.

The chain recombines TRBV11-3 with TRBJ1-1, with D possibly matching TRBD1 (5 bases). Trimming shortened V by 5 bases and J by 0 bases, and 16 bases separated the two germline ends. Germline V gene sequence: CDR1 SGHNT, CDR2 YENEEA. The CDR3 is 16 amino acids. The chain's CDR3 is CASSQTGELMNTEAFF. CDR3 in DNA: TGTGCCAGCAGCCAGACGGGGGAACTGATGAACACTGAAGCTTTCTTT. Combining the CDR3 with reference TRBV11-3 and TRBJ1-1 gives the whole variable domain EAGVVQSPRYKIIEKKQPVAFWCNPISGHNTLYWYLQNLGQGPELLIRYENEEAVDDSQLPKDRFSAERLKGVDSTLKIQPAELGDSAVYLCASSQTGELMNTEAFFGQGTRLTVV.

Worth noting for this clone: The junction and the germline gene differ at one end; a read error may be behind it. J is TRBJ2-1 and V is TRBV7-9, with TRBD2 matching over 8 bases. Germline V gene sequence: CDR1 SEHNR, CDR2 FQNEAQ (reference sequence). CDR3 length: 15 residues. This CDR3 is CSSSLAGGRYNEQFF. For the CDR3, the DNA is TGTTCCAGCAGCTTAGCTGGCGGGAGGTACAATGAGCAGTTCTTC.

The genes are TRBV5-1 and TRBJ2-7, with 9 bases identical to TRBD1. The germline CDR1 and CDR2 sequences are SGHRS and YFSETQ. The CDR3 is 14 amino acids. V gave up 4 bases and J gave up 5 bases; unmatched junction bases: 7. CDR3 in DNA: TGCGCCAGCAGCGGGACAGGGTACTGGAACGAGCAGTACTTC. Encoded protein: CASSGTGYWNEQYF.

The chain uses TRBV29-1 and TRBJ2-7; D not certain. The germline gives CDR1 SQVTM, CDR2 ANQGSEA. This CDR3 is built from 13 residues. V lost 3 bases to trimming and J lost 3 bases, with 12 bases between them. As DNA, the CDR3 is TGCAGCGTTGACATGGGCAAATACTACGAGCAGTACTTC. Protein: CSVDMGKYYEQYF.

This chain connects TRBV4-1 to TRBJ1-6; the match to TRBD1 covers 9 bases. Trimming took 1 base from V and 9 from J; bases not matched to a gene: 4. The CDR3 has 15 amino acids. Germline V gene lookup returns CDR1 MGHRA and CDR2 YSYEKL. CDR3 in DNA: TGCGCCAGCAGCCAAGTTGACAGGGGGGTTTCACCCCTCCACTTT. Its translation: CASSQVDRGVSPLHF.

The chain carries TRBV9 and TRBJ2-4; TRBD2 matches at 11 bases. Germline trimming cut 3 bases from V and 12 bases from J; bases unmatched to any gene: 8. The CDR3 totals 14 residues. The germline CDR1 and CDR2 sequences are SGDLS and YYNGEE. CDR3 DNA sequence: TGTGCCAGCAGCGCCCCGGGACTAGCGGCGGCTCAGTACTTC. This codes for CASSAPGLAAAQYF.

The chain carries TRBV18 and TRBJ2-1; 7 nucleotides agree with TRBD1. With V trimmed by 4 bases and J by 0 bases, 3 bases remained unmatched. In germline, CDR1 is KGHSH, CDR2 LQKENI. This CDR3 contains 15 residues. The CDR3 bases are TGTGCCAGCTCACGAACAGGGGTCTCCTACAATGAGCAGTTCTTC. Amino acid sequence: CASSRTGVSYNEQFF.

The chain has TRBV29-1 and TRBJ1-4; 8 nucleotides match TRBD1. Trimming cost V 6 bases and J 2 bases; bases outside gene matches: 8. CDR3 length: 15 amino acids. Germline V CDR1 and CDR2: SQVTM, ANQGSEA. The CDR3 region has the DNA TGCAGCGTGGCCGGCAGGGGGCCGACTAATGAAAAACTGTTTTTT. It is translated as CSVAGRGPTNEKLFF. Complete variable domain (other parts from reference TRBV29-1 and TRBJ1-4): SAVISQKPSRDICQRGTSLTIQCQVDSQVTMMFWYRQQPGQSLTLIATANQGSEATYESGFVIDKFPISRPNLTFSTLTVSNMSPEDSSIYLCSVAGRGPTNEKLFFGSGTQLSVL.

V and J are TRBV6-5 and TRBJ2-5; D is unresolved. The J call may be mistaken, given a closer DNA end match to TRBJ2-7. The germline CDR1 and CDR2 sequences are MNHEY and SVGAGI. This CDR3 spans 13 amino acids. The CDR3 loop reads CASSRLGSYEQYF. The CDR3 bases are TGTGCCAGCAGCAGACTGGGTTCCTACGAGCAGTACTTC.

The rearrangement uses TRBV6-5 and TRBJ2-1, with 13 bases identical to TRBD2. This CDR3 spans 15 amino acids. The V gene's germline CDR1 is MNHEY and CDR2 SVGAGI. Germline trimming cut 7 bases from V and 4 bases from J; bases unmatched to any gene: 4. CDR3 DNA sequence: TGTGCCAGCAAACTAGCGGGAGGGCCTTACAATGAGCAGTTCTTC. Its protein is CASKLAGGPYNEQFF.

This clone has a handful of counts. The V call is TRBV6-5, the J call TRBJ2-7; 11 bases map to TRBD2. V shed 5 bases and J 7 bases; nucleotides not matched to a gene: 10. CDR1 is MNHEY and CDR2 is SVGAGI in the germline V gene. This CDR3 is built from 15 residues. This CDR3 is CASSLSGRAEWEQYF. Written as DNA, the CDR3 is TGTGCCAGCAGTCTTAGCGGGAGGGCCGAATGGGAGCAGTACTTC.

This clone was seen more than once but under ten times. The chain links TRBV5-1 to TRBJ2-7, with TRBD2 identical over 9 bases. Germline V gene lookup returns CDR1 SGHRS and CDR2 YFSETQ. The trim removed 0 bases at V and 7 bases at J, leaving 11 bases unmatched. This CDR3 is 16 amino acids long. CDR3 loop: CASSLALAGAYEEQYF. CDR3 sequence (DNA): TGCGCCAGCAGCTTGGCCTTAGCGGGGGCCTACGAAGAGCAGTACTTC.

The rearrangement joins TRBV27 to TRBJ2-3, with 7 bases that match TRBD1. This CDR3 is built from 16 residues. Unmatched junction bases numbered 11, after V lost 5 bases and J lost 3 bases. Germline assignment: CDR1 MNHEY and CDR2 SMNVEV (reference sequence). CDR3 sequence (DNA): TGTGCCAGCAGTCCACAGGGGTTAGGGGGTACAGATACGCAGTATTTT. Amino acids: CASSPQGLGGTDTQYF.

This clone was counted only a few times. The chain links TRBV5-1 to TRBJ1-1, with 8 bases aligning to TRBD1. The V and J ends lost 6 bases and 4 bases, in that order; junction bases with no gene match: 8. CDR1 is SGHRS, CDR2 YFSETQ, per germline. The CDR3 covers 14 residues. Here the CDR3 DNA reads TGCGCCAGCACTAGGACAGGGTGGACCACTGAAGCTTTCTTT. The encoded protein is CASTRTGWTTEAFF.

This clone has just a few counts. The V gene is TRBV7-8, the J gene TRBJ2-7; perhaps TRBD1 as D (6 bases). CDR3 length equals 14 residues. CDR1 is SGHVS, CDR2 FQNEAQ, per germline. V lost 1 base and J 0 bases, leaving 7 bases between the germline ends. CDR3 sequence: CASSLGDTSYEQYF. The CDR3 nucleotides read TGTGCCAGCAGCTTAGGGGACACCTCCTACGAGCAGTACTTC. The full variable domain, in which reference TRBV7-8 and TRBJ2-7 provide the parts outside the CDR3, is GAGVSQSPRYKVAKRGQDVALRCDPISGHVSLFWYQQALGQGPEFLTYFQNEAQLDKSGLPSDRFFAERPEGSVSTLKIQRTQQEDSAVYLCASSLGDTSYEQYFGPGTRLTVT.

This chain joins TRBV20-1 and TRBJ2-3; D is ambiguous. Trimming removed 6 bases from V and 8 bases from J, with 12 bases in between. The CDR3 runs 11 residues. Germline values: CDR1 DFQATT, CDR2 SNEGSKA (reference sequence). CDR3 sequence (DNA): TGCAGTGCCCCCCAGCGCGTTACGCAGTATTTT. It translates to CSAPQRVTQYF.

This clone has a handful of counts. The chain carries TRBV7-9 and TRBJ1-3, with D perhaps matching TRBD1 (6 bases). Germline-derived CDR1 and CDR2 are SEHNR and FQNEAQ (reference sequence). CDR3 length equals 16 residues. V lost 5 bases, J lost 2 bases, and 16 bases lay in between. DNA of the CDR3: TGTGCCAGCAGCCCCGGAGGACAGACTACTGGAAACACCATATATTTT. Its translation: CASSPGGQTTGNTIYF.

The chain has TRBV7-9 and TRBJ1-4, with 9 bases lining up with TRBD1. J gave up 8 bases and V 2 bases, and 12 bases lay outside the gene matches. Germline V gene sequence: CDR1 SEHNR, CDR2 FQNEAQ (reference sequence). This CDR3 has 17 amino acids. CDR3 bases: TGTGCCAGCAGCTTACCGCCTGACAGGGGGGGATGGGAAAAACTGTTTTTT. As protein: CASSLPPDRGGWEKLFF.

The V gene is TRBV5-1, the J gene TRBJ2-3; no clear D. V was trimmed by 2 bases and J by 1 base, leaving 11 bases between them. Germline CDR1 and CDR2: SGHRS and YFSETQ. The CDR3 sequence is 15 residues long. In DNA, the CDR3 is TGCGCCAGCAGCTTCCTCCAGCGTGGCACAGATACGCAGTATTTT. Its protein product is CASSFLQRGTDTQYF.

This rearrangement joins TRBV7-3 to TRBJ1-1; TRBD1 is a possible D gene (5 bases). The CDR3 is made up of 16 amino acids. Trimming cost V 2 bases and J 1 base, with 14 bases left between them. The germline V gene has CDR1 SGHTA and CDR2 FQGTGA. CDR3 nucleotide sequence: TGTGCCAGCAGCTTACGTCCGACAGTTAGGAACACTGAAGCTTTCTTT. As protein: CASSLRPTVRNTEAFF.

V gene TRBV5-1 combines with J gene TRBJ1-4; tentative D call: TRBD1 (6 bases). V was shortened by 4 bases and J by 8 bases, with 15 bases between the two germline ends. CDR1 and CDR2 (germline): SGHRS, YFSETQ. There are 14 residues in the CDR3. The CDR3 DNA sequence: TGCGCCAGCAGCCAACAGGGTTTCGGCGAAAAACTGTTTTTT. Protein sequence: CASSQQGFGEKLFF.

This clone was detected once. This rearrangement joins TRBV2 to TRBJ2-2; TRBD1 matches at 8 bases. J was trimmed by 2 bases and V by 6 bases; bases with no gene match: 5. Germline CDR1 is SNHLY and CDR2 is FYNNEI. The CDR3 consists of 15 residues. The chain's CDR3 is CASRTGAINTGELFF. The CDR3 DNA reads as TGTGCCAGCAGGACAGGGGCTATAAACACCGGGGAGCTGTTTTTT.

The chain is built from TRBV18 and TRBJ2-2, with 7 bases fitting TRBD1. Germline CDR1 KGHSH, CDR2 LQKENI. With 3 bases clipped from V and 6 bases from J, the junction kept 4 bases outside the gene matches. There are 14 residues in the CDR3. The CDR3 reads CASSPDRVSGELFF. CDR3 DNA sequence: TGTGCCAGCTCACCCGACAGGGTCTCCGGGGAGCTGTTTTTT.

The chain links TRBV9 to TRBJ2-5; 9 bases are a match to TRBD2. Trimming at V came to 3 bases and at J to 1 base, leaving 10 bases not matched to a gene. The CDR3 runs to 17 residues. The germline V gene has CDR1 SGDLS and CDR2 YYNGEE. The CDR3 DNA reads as TGTGCCAGCAGCGCAGGACGTAGCGGGGGCCTCCAAGAGACCCAGTACTTC. The encoded protein is CASSAGRSGGLQETQYF.

This clone was observed a single time. V gene TRBV2 combines with J gene TRBJ1-5; D unresolved. Trimming cost V 2 bases and J 7 bases, with 21 bases left between them. The CDR3 is 17 amino acids. CDR1 SNHLY and CDR2 FYNNEI come from the germline V gene. The DNA of the CDR3 is TGTGCCAGCAGTGAAACCTCCCCCCGGGAAGGGTACCAGCCCCAGCATTTT. Encoded protein: CASSETSPREGYQPQHF.